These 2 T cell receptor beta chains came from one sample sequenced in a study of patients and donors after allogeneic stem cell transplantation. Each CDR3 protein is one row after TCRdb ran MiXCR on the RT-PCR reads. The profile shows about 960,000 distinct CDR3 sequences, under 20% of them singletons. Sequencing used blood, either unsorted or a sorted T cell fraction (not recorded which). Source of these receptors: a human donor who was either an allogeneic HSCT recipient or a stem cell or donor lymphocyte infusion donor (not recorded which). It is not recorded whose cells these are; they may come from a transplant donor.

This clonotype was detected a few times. The CDR3 reads CSARYSGRTDTQYF. In DNA, the CDR3 is TGCAGTGCTAGGTATTCGGGGCGCACAGATACGCAGTATTTT. The rearrangement joins TRBV20-1 to TRBJ2-3; D is tentatively TRBD1 or TRBD2 (5 bases each). The CDR3 length is 14 residues. The V end lost 3 bases, the J end lost 1 base, and 11 bases lay between the germline ends. Per the germline V gene, CDR1 is DFQATT and CDR2 is SNEGSKA (reference sequence).

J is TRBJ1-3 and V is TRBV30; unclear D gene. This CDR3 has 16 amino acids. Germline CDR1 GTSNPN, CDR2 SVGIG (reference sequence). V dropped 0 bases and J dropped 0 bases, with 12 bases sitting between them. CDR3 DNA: TGTGCCTGGAGTGTCTACCCGGGTAGCTCTGGAAACACCATATATTTT. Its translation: CAWSVYPGSSGNTIYF.